This T cell receptor (beta chain) was profiled in a study of blood T cell repertoires in COVID-19. Study-level information: COVID-19 samples, acute and convalescent, were from the United States, Italy and Spain. Sources were T cells, B-cell-depleted T cells, or PBMCs; the material itself was cDNA or gDNA.

The table came from immunoSEQ multiplex PCR; TCRdb's copy has only in-frame clones and leaves some out. Among about 100,000 clones, 70% to 80% were seen once, and the ten largest hold roughly 29%. The V segment lost 3 bases and the J segment 7 bases; nucleotides outside the gene matches: 3. This CDR3 has 13 residues. The V and J genes are TRBV12-3 or TRBV12-4 and TRBJ1-3; TRBD1 agrees at 7 bases. This sequence originates from a man between 65 and 85 years old with active or convalescent COVID-19. Sequencing was done on a sample of peripheral blood. CDR3 sequence: CASSFTGVNTIYF. CDR3 coding DNA: TGTGCCAGCAGTTTTACAGGGGTGAACACCATATATTTT.